Shown below are 27 T cell receptor beta chains from a single sample sequenced in a study of blood T cell repertoires in COVID-19. The assay was immunoSEQ multiplex PCR, and TCRdb's table has in-frame clones only and misses some. The sample lists some 150,000 clones, 75% to 90% occurring once. The sequenced sample was peripheral blood. These receptors all come from a woman in her fifties or sixties with active COVID-19.

This clone was counted between two and nine times. The same CDR3 also results from other DNA sequences found in this sample. The V and J genes are TRBV19 and TRBJ2-7; 7 bases map to TRBD2. Germline loops: CDR1 LNHDA, CDR2 SQIVND (reference sequence). The CDR3 has 14 residues. With 3 bases clipped from V and 0 bases from J, the junction kept 2 bases outside the gene matches. DNA for the CDR3: TGTGCCAGTAGTATCACGGGGGGCTCCTACGAGCAGTACTTC. This translates into CASSITGGSYEQYF.

This chain uses TRBV5-4 with TRBJ1-2; D is possibly TRBD1 (5 bases). Germline V gives CDR1 SGHNT, CDR2 YYREEE (reference sequence). Between the trimmed V and J ends, which lost 4 bases and 4 bases, there was a span of 8 bases. The CDR3 spans 12 residues. The DNA for the CDR3 is TGTGCCAGCAGCCCTGACAGCTATGGCTACACCTTC. Its protein product is CASSPDSYGYTF.

V and J are TRBV24-1 and TRBJ2-1; D perhaps matches TRBD2 (8 bases). The CDR3 extends over 16 amino acids. Trimming removed 0 bases from V and 6 bases from J, with 14 bases in between. Germline CDR1 is KGHDR and CDR2 is SFDVKD. The CDR3, as DNA: TGTGCCACCAGTGATTTGCGGGGGGGACAGCTCAATGAGCAGTTCTTC. Translation: CATSDLRGGQLNEQFF.

The V call is TRBV28, the J call TRBJ2-7; tentatively, D is TRBD2 (6 bases). The CDR3 covers 15 residues. Germline-derived CDR1 and CDR2 are MDHEN and SYDVKM. V lost 5 bases, J lost 2 bases, and 16 bases lay in between. The CDR3 region has the DNA TGTGCCAGCAGTGCCGGGGGACTCATCCCCTACGAGCAGTACTTC. It encodes CASSAGGLIPYEQYF.

This chain links TRBV4-3 with TRBJ2-3, with 7 positions matching TRBD2. The junction had 9 bases not matched to a gene; V was cut back by 1 base and J by 5 bases. This CDR3 comprises 16 residues. CDR1 is LGHNA and CDR2 is YSLEER in the germline V gene. The CDR3 nucleotides are TGCGCCAGCAGCCAAGCCGGGGGGTTACTTCTAGATACGCAGTATTTT. Amino acids: CASSQAGGLLLDTQYF.

J is TRBJ1-1 and V is TRBV3-1 (or the pseudogene TRBV3-2), with TRBD1 matching over 9 bases. Germline V gene data show CDR1 as LGHDT and CDR2 as YNNKEL (reference sequence). V was clipped by 1 base and J by 5 bases; unmatched bases: 2. The CDR3 spans 14 residues. CDR3 residues: CASSQGTGETEAFF. DNA for the CDR3: TGTGCCAGCAGCCAAGGGACAGGGGAAACTGAAGCTTTCTTT.

This chain joins TRBV5-6 and TRBJ1-6, with a possible D match to TRBD1 (6 bases). V lost 2 bases and J lost 4, with 13 bases in between. The germline V gene encodes CDR1 SGHDT and CDR2 YYEEEE. This CDR3 has 16 residues. The CDR3 sequence: CASSLQGRAYNSPLHF. CDR3 bases: TGTGCCAGCAGCTTACAGGGCCGAGCTTATAATTCACCCCTCCACTTT.

The chain carries TRBV19 and TRBJ2-7; 10 bases are a match to TRBD1. CDR3 length: 15 residues. Germline CDR1 and CDR2: LNHDA and SQIVND (reference sequence). The V segment lost 7 bases and the J segment 2 bases; nucleotides outside the gene matches: 8. DNA for the CDR3: TGTGCCAGTACCCAGACCGGGACAGGGGCCTACGAGCAGTACTTC. Protein: CASTQTGTGAYEQYF.

This rearrangement joins TRBV4-3 to TRBJ1-4; TRBD1 agrees at 7 bases. The junction had 6 bases not matched to a gene; V was cut back by 1 base and J by 7 bases. The CDR3 loop spans 15 amino acids. Germline CDR1 reads LGHNA; CDR2 reads YSLEER. CDR3 nucleotides: TGCGCCAGCAGCCAAGTCGAGGGGGCGGGTGAAAAACTGTTTTTT. Residues: CASSQVEGAGEKLFF.

V and J are TRBV20-1 and TRBJ1-5; 8 nucleotides match TRBD1. The CDR3 contains 14 residues. Germline CDR1 DFQATT, CDR2 SNEGSKA (reference sequence). V trimming: 3 bases; J trimming: 6 bases; junction bases outside the gene matches: 7. The DNA of the CDR3 is TGCAGTGCTAGTTCGGACAGGGTGGGTCAGCCCCAGCATTTT. It specifies CSASSDRVGQPQHF.

V is TRBV3-1 (or the pseudogene TRBV3-2) and J is TRBJ2-2, with a tentative D call TRBD1 (6 bases). Per the germline V gene, CDR1 is LGHDT and CDR2 is YNNKEL (reference sequence). This CDR3 is 16 amino acids long. The V end lost 4 bases, the J end lost 3 bases, and 15 bases lay between the germline ends. The CDR3 region is CASSLIQGADTGELFF. CDR3 DNA: TGTGCCAGCAGCCTTATACAGGGCGCGGACACCGGGGAGCTGTTTTTT.

V usage is TRBV9 and J usage is TRBJ2-7, with D unresolved. This CDR3 is built from 14 residues. The V end was cut by 0 bases, the J end by 6 bases, with 13 bases between. The germline V gene encodes CDR1 SGDLS and CDR2 YYNGEE. CDR3 amino acids: CASSVVPWLGEQYF. Here the CDR3 DNA reads TGTGCCAGCAGCGTAGTGCCGTGGCTTGGCGAGCAGTACTTC.

The gene calls are TRBV30 and TRBJ1-1; TRBD1 matches 7 bases. Germline V gene data show CDR1 as GTSNPN and CDR2 as SVGIG (reference sequence). The CDR3 is 12 amino acids. V shed 5 bases and J 14 bases; nucleotides not matched to a gene: 14. Here the CDR3 reads CAWGARGSEEFF. Here the CDR3 DNA reads TGTGCCTGGGGGGCCAGGGGGTCGGAAGAATTCTTT.

The chain employs TRBV3-1 (or the pseudogene TRBV3-2) and TRBJ1-3; TRBD1 matches 7 bases. The germline V gene encodes CDR1 LGHDT and CDR2 YNNKEL (reference sequence). Losses at the gene ends were 4 bases for V and 0 bases for J; bases not matched to a gene: 6. This CDR3 is 16 amino acids long. The CDR3 protein is CASSLPTGFSGNTIYF. In nucleotides, the CDR3 is TGTGCCAGCAGCCTCCCGACAGGGTTCTCTGGAAACACCATATATTTT.

The J gene is TRBJ2-7, the V gene TRBV4-1, with 8 bases fitting TRBD2. CDR1 is MGHRA, CDR2 YSYEKL, per germline. With 10 bases clipped from V and 1 base from J, the junction kept 18 bases outside the gene matches. This CDR3 spans 17 amino acids. CDR3 residues: CATVHGGPGLVSYEQYF. CDR3 bases: TGCGCCACGGTTCATGGAGGCCCGGGACTAGTTTCCTACGAGCAGTACTTC.

This chain joins TRBV4-1 and TRBJ2-2, with 7 bases matching TRBD1. Germline values: CDR1 MGHRA, CDR2 YSYEKL. This CDR3 is built from 14 residues. V was clipped by 4 bases and J by 6 bases; unmatched bases: 5. The DNA of the CDR3 is TGCGCCAGCAGCCGTGACAGGGCGGCCGGGGAGCTGTTTTTT. This gives the protein CASSRDRAAGELFF.

The chain links TRBV3-1 (or the pseudogene TRBV3-2) to TRBJ1-4, with 7 bases fitting TRBD1. Germline V CDR1 and CDR2: LGHDT, YNNKEL (reference sequence). CDR3 length: 18 residues. Unmatched junction bases numbered 14, after V lost 0 bases and J lost 7 bases. The CDR3 loop is CASSQDPGLRNRGEKLFF. CDR3 in DNA: TGTGCCAGCAGCCAAGATCCGGGTTTGAGGAACAGGGGTGAAAAACTGTTTTTT.

The chain employs TRBV7-9 and TRBJ2-1; TRBD2 matches 9 bases. This CDR3 spans 16 amino acids. Germline V gives CDR1 SEHNR, CDR2 FQNEAQ (reference sequence). Unmatched junction bases numbered 11, after V lost 5 bases and J lost 6 bases. This CDR3 is CASSLPVSGSFNEQFF. The CDR3 coding sequence is TGTGCCAGCAGCCTTCCTGTTAGCGGGAGTTTCAATGAGCAGTTCTTC.

The V call is TRBV4-2, the J call TRBJ2-7; D gene unclear. Germline V lookup: CDR1 LGHNA, CDR2 YNFKEQ. Trimming took off 2 bases at V and 4 bases at J, with 9 bases between the two ends. The CDR3 length is 13 residues. The CDR3 DNA is TGTGCCAGCAGCCAAACACATGTTTACGAGCAGTACTTC. Its protein is CASSQTHVYEQYF.

The chain has TRBV28 and TRBJ2-1; tentatively, D is TRBD2 (5 bases). This CDR3 is built from 11 residues. V lost 3 bases and J 9 bases, leaving 6 bases between the germline ends. Germline V gives CDR1 MDHEN, CDR2 SYDVKM. The CDR3 protein is CASSLAGEQFF. CDR3 DNA: TGTGCCAGCAGTTTGGCGGGTGAGCAGTTCTTC.

The gene calls are TRBV24-1 and TRBJ2-2; D possibly corresponds to TRBD2 (6 bases). Trimming shortened V by 9 bases and J by 6 bases, and 16 bases separated the two germline ends. Germline assignment: CDR1 KGHDR and CDR2 SFDVKD. The CDR3 consists of 14 residues. The CDR3, as DNA: TGTGCCACCGAGACGCCTGGGAGGTCCGGGGAGCTGTTTTTT. This sequence encodes CATETPGRSGELFF.

The chain links TRBV27 to TRBJ1-1; 9 bases fit TRBD1. The V segment lost 6 bases and the J segment 4 bases; nucleotides outside the gene matches: 6. Germline V gene sequence: CDR1 MNHEY, CDR2 SMNVEV (reference sequence). The CDR3 is made up of 14 amino acids. The DNA for the CDR3 is TGTGCCAGCAGCCAACAGGGGGCGTCCACTGAAGCTTTCTTT. Residues: CASSQQGASTEAFF.

V gene TRBV10-3 combines with J gene TRBJ2-5, with 9 nucleotides matching TRBD1. This CDR3 spans 17 amino acids. Germline lookup yields CDR1 ENHRY and CDR2 SYGVKD. V trimming: 0 bases; J trimming: 5 bases; junction bases outside the gene matches: 10. The CDR3 region is CAISESISTGGRETQYF. CDR3 in DNA: TGTGCCATCAGTGAGTCAATTTCGACAGGGGGAAGGGAGACCCAGTACTTC.

The J gene is TRBJ1-6, the V gene TRBV20-1; D gene ambiguous. There are 12 residues in the CDR3. V lost 3 bases, J lost 9 bases, and 9 bases lay in between. Germline CDR1 is DFQATT and CDR2 is SNEGSKA (reference sequence). The CDR3 nucleotides are TGCAGTGCTAGTGGTCGGAGTTCACCCCTCCACTTT. Its protein is CSASGRSSPLHF.

The chain is built from TRBV18 and TRBJ2-2, with D perhaps TRBD1 (5 bases). CDR1 KGHSH and CDR2 LQKENI come from the germline V gene. With 2 bases removed from V and 10 bases from J, the gap between germline ends came to 8 bases. This CDR3 has 12 amino acids. CDR3 bases: TGTGCCAGCTCACCAAGGGGCGAGGAGCTGTTTTTT. Amino acid sequence: CASSPRGEELFF.

This sequence joins TRBV11-2 and TRBJ1-6, with D hard to call. Germline V gene sequence: CDR1 SGHAT, CDR2 FQNNGV. Trimming removed 5 bases from V and 7 bases from J, with 24 bases in between. This CDR3 comprises 18 residues. CDR3 nucleotide sequence: TGTGCCAGCAGCACCTGGGGAGGGAACGGTTGGCTGAATTCACCCCTCCACTTT. As protein: CASSTWGGNGWLNSPLHF.

The sample holds one count of this clone. The chain joins TRBV19 to TRBJ2-1; 12 nucleotides line up with TRBD2. V was pared by 6 bases and J by 10 bases, with 10 bases of the junction left unmatched. The CDR3 loop spans 15 amino acids. Germline V gene sequence: CDR1 LNHDA, CDR2 SQIVND (reference sequence). CDR3 residues: CASSTPSGRAREQFF. The CDR3 coding sequence is TGTGCCAGTAGCACTCCTAGCGGGAGGGCCAGGGAGCAGTTCTTC.